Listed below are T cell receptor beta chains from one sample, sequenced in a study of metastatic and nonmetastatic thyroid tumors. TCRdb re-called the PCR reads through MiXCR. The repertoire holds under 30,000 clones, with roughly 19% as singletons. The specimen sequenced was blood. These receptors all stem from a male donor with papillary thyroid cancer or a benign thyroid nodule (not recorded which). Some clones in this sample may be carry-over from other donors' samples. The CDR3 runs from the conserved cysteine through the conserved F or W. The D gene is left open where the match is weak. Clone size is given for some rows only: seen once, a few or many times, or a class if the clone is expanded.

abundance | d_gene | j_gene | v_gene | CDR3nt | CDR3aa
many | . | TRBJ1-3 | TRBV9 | TGTGCCAGCAGCGTTTCGGGGAGCTCTGGAAACACCATATATTTT | CASSVSGSSGNTIYF
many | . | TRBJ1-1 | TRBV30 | TGTGCCTGGAGTGGAGTTGGGGCTTTCTTT | CAWSGVGAFF
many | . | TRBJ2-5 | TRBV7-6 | TGTGCCAGCAGCTTAAGGATCGGAGACACTGAGACCCAGTACTTC | CASSLRIGDTETQYF
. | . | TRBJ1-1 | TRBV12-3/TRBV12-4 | TGTGCCAGCAGACCAGGGCAGAACACTGAAGCATACTTT | CASRPGQNTEAYF
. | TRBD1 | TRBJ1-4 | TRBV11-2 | TGTGCCAGCAGCCTGACAGGGGCTTGTGAAAAACTGTTTTTT | CASSLTGACEKLFF
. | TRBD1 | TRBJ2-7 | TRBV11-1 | TGTGCCAGCAGCTTCGGGACAGGGTTACAAGAGCAGTACTTC | CASSFGTGLQEQYF
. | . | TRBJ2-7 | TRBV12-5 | TGTGCTAGTGGTTTGGGACTAGGCCGGGTTGGCGGGAACTCCTACGAGCAGTACTTC | CASGLGLGRVGGNSYEQYF
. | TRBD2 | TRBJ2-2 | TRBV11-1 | TGTGCCAGCAGCTTAATGGCGGGGGGGCGTGTGGAGCTGTCTTTT | CASSLMAGGRVELSF
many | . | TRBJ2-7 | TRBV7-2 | TGTGCCAGCAGCATTTACATGCTTGGGGGCGAGCAGTACTTC | CASSIYMLGGEQYF
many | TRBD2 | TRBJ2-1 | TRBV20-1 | TGCAGTGCTAGATCCTCTAGCGGATCCTACAATGAGCAGTTCTTC | CSARSSSGSYNEQFF
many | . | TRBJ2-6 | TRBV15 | TGTGCCACCAGCAGAGATGACGGCTCTGGGGCCAACGTCCTGACTTTC | CATSRDDGSGANVLTF
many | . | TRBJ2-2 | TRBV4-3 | TGCGCCAGCAGCCACGGGTGGCGGGCGGAACCTGACGGGGAGCTGTTTTTT | CASSHGWRAEPDGELFF
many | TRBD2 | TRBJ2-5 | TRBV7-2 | TGTGCCAGCAGCTCCGGGAGGACAACAGAGACCCAGTACTTC | CASSSGRTTETQYF
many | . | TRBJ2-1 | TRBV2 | TGTGCCAGCAGTGGCGGATCTGAGCAGTTCTTC | CASSGGSEQFF
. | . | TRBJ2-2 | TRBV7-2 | TGTGCCAGCAGCTTAGCTAAGAACACCGGGGAGCTGTTTTTT | CASSLAKNTGELFF
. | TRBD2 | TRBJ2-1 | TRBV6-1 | TGTGCCAGCAGTGGATTAGCGGGTAACAATGTGCAGTTCTTC | CASSGLAGNNVQFF
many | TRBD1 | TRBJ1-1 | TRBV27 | TGTGCCAGCAGTTTGGACAGGTACACTGAAGCTTTCTTT | CASSLDRYTEAFF
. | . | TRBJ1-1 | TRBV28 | TGTGCAAGCAGTTCCCAGGGGTTGGCAACCCCCAATGAAGCTTTCTTT | CASSSQGLATPNEAFF
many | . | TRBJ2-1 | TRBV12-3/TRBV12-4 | TGTGCCAGCAGTTTAGGTTGGGAGCAGTTCTTC | CASSLGWEQFF
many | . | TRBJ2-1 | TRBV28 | TGTGCCAGCAAACGATCGGGGTTGTACAGCTCCTACAATGAGCAGTTCTTC | CASKRSGLYSSYNEQFF
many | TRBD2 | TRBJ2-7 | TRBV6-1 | TGTGCCAGCAGTCGACTAGCGGCTGGTAACTACGAGCAGTACTTC | CASSRLAAGNYEQYF
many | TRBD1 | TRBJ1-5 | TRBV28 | TGTGCCAGCAGCAAGAGGGCAGGGGGGCTTAGTGACAGGTCCCAGCATTTT | CASSKRAGGLSDRSQHF
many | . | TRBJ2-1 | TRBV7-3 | TGTGCCAGCAGCGACGGGGGCCAGCTAATCCCCTACAATGAGCAGTTCTTC | CASSDGGQLIPYNEQFF
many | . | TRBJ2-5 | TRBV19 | TGTGCCAGTAGACACACAACCCGAGGGGAGACCCAGTACTTC | CASRHTTRGETQYF
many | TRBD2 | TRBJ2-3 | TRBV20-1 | TGCAGTGCTAGAGATGGAAGCGGGAGGGCCGACACGCAGTATTTT | CSARDGSGRADTQYF
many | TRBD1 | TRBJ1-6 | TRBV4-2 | TGTGCCAGCAGCCACGGACAGGGTTCTGATTCACCCCTCCACTTT | CASSHGQGSDSPLHF
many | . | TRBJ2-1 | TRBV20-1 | TGCAGTGCTAGAGACCATTCGCGCTCCTACAATGAGCAGTTCTTC | CSARDHSRSYNEQFF
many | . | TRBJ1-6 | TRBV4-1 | TGCGCCAGCAGCCAAGAGGGGTTGGGGGATTCACCCCTCCACTTT | CASSQEGLGDSPLHF
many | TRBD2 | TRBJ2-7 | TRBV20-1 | TGCAGTGCTAGTGAGGGACTAGCGGGGTCGTACGAGCAGTACTTC | CSASEGLAGSYEQYF